This T cell receptor beta chain appears in the sequencing data of a study of spatial heterogeneity in lung cancer. Study-wide context: The count of detected beta-chain sequences consistently exceeded that of alpha-chain sequences. Study-wide results and caveats: Ubiquitous expanded tumor TCRs were seen in blood more at resection than at follow-up.

Sample time point: sample taken at primary tumor resection. Whole RNA was taken from tumor, nontumor lung or frozen PBMC; it was then sequenced unsorted. J lost 1 base, V lost 4 bases, and 8 bases had no gene match. The CDR3 spans 15 residues. Germline V gene data show CDR1 as SGHRS and CDR2 as YFSETQ. In the library, each TCR cDNA molecule bore its own unique molecular identifier. MiXCR, run by TCRdb on the 5' RACE reads, gives a single entry per CDR3 protein. The repertoire holds roughly 54,000 distinct CDR3 sequences, roughly 7.2% seen once, with 13% in the top ten. Only a few counts were recorded for this clonotype. Its antigen is not identified.

The clonotype was recovered from a female donor with early-stage non-small cell lung cancer. The material sequenced was PBMCs, taken at surgery. This chain joins TRBV5-1 and TRBJ2-7; 7 positions match TRBD1. CDR3 amino acids: CASSPGTARSYEQYF. The CDR3 region has the DNA TGCGCCAGCAGCCCCGGGACAGCCCGTTCCTACGAGCAGTACTTC.